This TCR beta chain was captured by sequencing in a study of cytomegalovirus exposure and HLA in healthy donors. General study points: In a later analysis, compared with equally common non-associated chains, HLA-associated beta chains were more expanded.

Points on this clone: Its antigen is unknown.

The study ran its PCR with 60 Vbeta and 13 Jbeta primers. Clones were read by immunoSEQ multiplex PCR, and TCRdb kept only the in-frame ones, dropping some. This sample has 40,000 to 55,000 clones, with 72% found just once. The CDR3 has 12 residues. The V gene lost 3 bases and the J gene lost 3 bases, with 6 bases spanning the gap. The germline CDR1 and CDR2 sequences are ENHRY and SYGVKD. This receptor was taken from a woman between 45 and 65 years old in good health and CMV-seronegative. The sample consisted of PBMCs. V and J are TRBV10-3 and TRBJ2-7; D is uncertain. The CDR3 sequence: CAISDSSYEQYF. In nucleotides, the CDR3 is TGTGCCATCAGTGATTCGAGCTACGAGCAGTACTTC.